This paragraph reports one TCR beta chain. The antigen remains unidentified. The data originate from a study of a mutant IDH1 vaccine in newly diagnosed glioma. Study information: Once 4-6 weeks had passed after radiotherapy alone, vaccination started, or it started with temozolomide cycles. Patients previously underwent radiotherapy, temozolomide, or both, and most underwent both. Overall study results and limits: Vaccination induced immune responses in around 93% of patients.

Time point specified: week 23, last vaccination. The content of each vaccine dose was 300 ug of mutant IDH1 20-mer peptide, and topical imiquimod accompanied it. Looked up from germline, CDR1 is ENHRY and CDR2 is SYGVKD. V gave up 2 bases and J gave up 2 bases, with 13 bases separating them. The CDR3 has 15 amino acids. Here immunoSEQ multiplex PCR was the method, and the copy in TCRdb shows in-frame clones only, minus some. The table lists 30,000 to 40,000 clones, roughly four fifths of them singletons, with around 5% in the top ten. The sample was PBMCs, taken from a glioma patient whose treatment included an IDH1 peptide vaccine. This TCR derives from a man in his forties with glioma. The V gene is TRBV10-3, the J gene TRBJ2-7; TRBD1 might be the D (5 bases). CDR3 DNA: TGTGCCATCAGTGAGCCCAGGGTAGGAACCTACGAGCAGTACTTC. This gives the protein CAISEPRVGTYEQYF.